This section outlines one TCR beta chain sequence together with its context. Its antigen is not identified. This entry comes from a study of T cell responses to AZD1222 COVID-19 vaccine. Points from the study as a whole: Without day 14 samples, only post-peak T cell repertoires were studied. At study baseline, merely more than 5 AZD1222 recipients were seropositive. Nearly half of the spike-specific TCRs reportedly recognize variant regions that carry no mutations. The donor group comprised mostly white British people and more females; the analysis possibly underestimated clonal diversity.

Only in-frame clones appear in the TCRdb table, and some are missing; sequencing was by immunoSEQ multiplex PCR. Among roughly 98,000 clones listed, approximately 84% were seen once. There are 14 residues in the CDR3. Germline V gene sequence: CDR1 SGHKS, CDR2 YYEKEE (reference sequence). The germline V and J ends were trimmed by 0 bases and 8 bases, with 12 bases remaining between them. The receptor was isolated from an adult who received the AZD1222 COVID-19 vaccine. The starting material was peripheral blood, obtained 28 days after the second AZD1222 dose. V is TRBV5-5 and J is TRBJ2-1; no clear D gene. CDR3 coding DNA: TGTGCCAGCAGCTTGGTTCGCCCCCGGGATGAGCAGTTCTTC. Translated, it gives CASSLVRPRDEQFF.